Below, one TCR beta chain is given with its context. Its target is unknown. This CDR3 has 13 residues. Germline assignment: CDR1 LNHDA and CDR2 SQIVND (reference sequence). The V gene lost 1 base and the J gene lost 3 bases, with 7 bases spanning the gap. With 60 Vbeta and 13 Jbeta primers, the PCR was carried out. Produced via immunoSEQ multiplex PCR; TCRdb's table is partial and in-frame only. The table has roughly 180,000 clones, 9.5% seen once; the top ten hold about 1.2%. The sample comes from a study of cytomegalovirus exposure and HLA in healthy donors. Points from the study as a whole: Follow-up analysis found HLA locus-dependent TCR association rates, highest for DRB1 and lowest for HLA-C. Roughly uniform sequencing depth across donors was assumed, possibly incorrectly. High sensitivity and specificity were reportedly achieved when the classifier diagnosed cytomegalovirus status.

The TCR originated in a woman aged 30 to 39 in good health and CMV-seropositive. The rearrangement joins TRBV19 to TRBJ2-7; perhaps TRBD2 as D (6 bases). Source material: PBMCs. CDR3 nucleotides: TGTGCCAGTAGTATAGCGGGAGACTACGAGCAGTACTTC. This codes for CASSIAGDYEQYF.